The present entry profiles one TCR beta chain with its context. Its antigen remains unknown. Clones were sequenced by immunoSEQ multiplex PCR, and TCRdb holds only the in-frame ones, with some missing. The data show approximately 24,000 clones, with about 75% seen just once and around an eighth held by the top ten. The CDR3 consists of 13 residues. Germline assignment: CDR1 LNHDA and CDR2 SQIVND (reference sequence). With 7 bases clipped from V and 5 bases from J, the junction kept 5 bases outside the gene matches. The data were obtained in a study of CD4 T cells in relation to SARS-CoV-2 and coronaviruses. Turning to the study itself: ViraFEST: approximately ten-day antigen culture of PBMCs, then TCR beta CDR3 sequencing.

CD4+ T cells from unexposed donors were obtained before the COVID-19 pandemic (2011-2018). The cells were cultured for 10 days before CD4+ T cells were isolated. Unexposed-donor CD4+ T cells were probed with SARS-CoV-2 S/N and four cold-coronavirus spikes, cells permitting. Each well had 1.5 million to 2.5 million PBMCs in about 5% human AB serum with IL-2. Sequenced sample: CD4+ T cells from PBMCs, cultured in vitro. This clonotype was sampled from a human donor in good health. The J gene is TRBJ1-1, the V gene TRBV19; 9 nucleotides match TRBD1. For the CDR3, the DNA is TGTGCCAGTACCTTGACAGGGGGTACTGAAGCTTTCTTT. Protein sequence: CASTLTGGTEAFF.